The T cell receptor beta chain under discussion was sequenced for a study of shared clonotypes between healthy human individuals. Study-level information: The study drew on two women and a few men aged 18 to 49 as donors.

The CDR3 loop spans 13 amino acids. V lost 4 bases, J lost 7 bases, and 10 bases lay in between. CDR1 SGHTA and CDR2 FQGNSA come from the germline V gene. Assay execution took place at the deep level. Repertoires were generated with immunoSEQ multiplex PCR, while TCRdb's copy carries only in-frame clones and drops some. Here the sample spans over 2 million clones, about 95% being singletons. The TCR comes from a man aged 18 to 30 in good health. The V gene is TRBV7-2, the J gene TRBJ2-2; possible D gene TRBD1, 7 bases. The material sequenced was naive CD4+ T cells sorted from blood. The subset denotes: CD45RA+ positively selected. Written as DNA, the CDR3 is TGTGCCAGCAGCTCAGGGGGGAACGGGGAGCTGTTTTTT. Translating it yields CASSSGGNGELFF.